This TCR beta chain was documented in a study of T cell repertoires in cytomegalovirus infection. Looking at the study overall: Both a matching HLA type and CMV infection were indicated by public TCR beta signatures.

Whole-study findings and limits: Cumulative frequency (of public TCR beta family members) identified carriers of CMV plus the relevant HLA. HLA-C-restricted CMV clonotypes gave the most frequent clonotype in two of eight donors.

This clonotype was recorded a few times. As yet, its antigen is unknown. TCRdb re-called the reads through MiXCR, storing one row per CDR3 protein. Here the sample spans roughly 500,000 distinct CDR3 sequences, 42% being singletons. The sequencing used cultured PBMCs, collected from culture after CMV antigen stimulation. The sequence derives from a human donor in good health (CMV status not recorded). Some clones in this sample may be carry-over from other donors' samples.

The chain's CDR3 is CASSIQGTGELFF. For the CDR3, the DNA is TGTGCCAGTAGTATTCAGGGCACCGGGGAGCTGTTTTTT. The rearrangement links TRBV19 to TRBJ2-2; possible D gene TRBD1, 5 bases. V lost 3 bases and J 4 bases, leaving 6 bases between the germline ends. CDR1 is LNHDA and CDR2 is SQIVND in the germline V gene (reference sequence). This CDR3 contains 13 residues.